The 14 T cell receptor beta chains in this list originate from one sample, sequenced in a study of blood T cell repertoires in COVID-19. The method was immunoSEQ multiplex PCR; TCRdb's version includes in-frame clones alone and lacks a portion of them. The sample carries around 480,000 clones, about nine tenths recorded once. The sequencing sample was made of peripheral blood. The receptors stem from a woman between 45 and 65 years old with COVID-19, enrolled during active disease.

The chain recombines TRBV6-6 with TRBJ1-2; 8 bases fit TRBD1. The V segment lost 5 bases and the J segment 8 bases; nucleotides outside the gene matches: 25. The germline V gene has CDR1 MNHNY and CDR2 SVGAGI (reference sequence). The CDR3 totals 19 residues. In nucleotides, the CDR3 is TGTGCCAGCAGTCTTCTCCCGGGGGACAGGATCCCTAGGGAAGGAGGCTACACCTTC. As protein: CASSLLPGDRIPREGGYTF.

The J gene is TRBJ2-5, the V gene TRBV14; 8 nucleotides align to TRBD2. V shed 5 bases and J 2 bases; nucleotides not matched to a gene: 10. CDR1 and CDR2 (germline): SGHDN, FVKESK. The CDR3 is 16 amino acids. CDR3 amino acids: CASSNTLLAVQETQYF. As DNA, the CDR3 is TGTGCCAGCAGCAACACTCTACTAGCGGTTCAAGAGACCCAGTACTTC.

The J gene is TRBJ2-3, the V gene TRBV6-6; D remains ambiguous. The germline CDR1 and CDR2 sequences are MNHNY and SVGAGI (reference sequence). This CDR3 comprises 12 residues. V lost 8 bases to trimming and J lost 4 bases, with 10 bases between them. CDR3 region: CASSSFSDTQYF. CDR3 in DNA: TGTGCCAGCTCCTCTTTTTCAGATACGCAGTATTTT.

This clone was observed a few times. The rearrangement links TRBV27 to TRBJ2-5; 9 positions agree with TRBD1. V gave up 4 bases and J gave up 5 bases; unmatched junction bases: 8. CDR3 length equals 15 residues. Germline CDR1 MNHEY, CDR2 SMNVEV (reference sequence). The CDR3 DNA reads TGTGCCAGCAGTTCCCGACAGGGGGTCGGGGAGACCCAGTACTTC. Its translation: CASSSRQGVGETQYF.

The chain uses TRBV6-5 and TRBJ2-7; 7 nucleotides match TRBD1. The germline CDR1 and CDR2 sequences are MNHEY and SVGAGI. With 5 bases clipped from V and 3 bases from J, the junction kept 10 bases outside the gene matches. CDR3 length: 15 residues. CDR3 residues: CASSPGQLRFYEQYF. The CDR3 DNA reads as TGTGCCAGCAGTCCGGGACAGCTGAGGTTCTACGAGCAGTACTTC.

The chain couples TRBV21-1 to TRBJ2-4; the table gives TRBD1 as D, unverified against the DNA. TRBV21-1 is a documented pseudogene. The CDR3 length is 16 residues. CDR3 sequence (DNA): TGTGCCAGCAGCCTCGACAGGTCAATAGCCAAAAACATTCAGTACTTC. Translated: CASSLDRSIAKNIQYF.

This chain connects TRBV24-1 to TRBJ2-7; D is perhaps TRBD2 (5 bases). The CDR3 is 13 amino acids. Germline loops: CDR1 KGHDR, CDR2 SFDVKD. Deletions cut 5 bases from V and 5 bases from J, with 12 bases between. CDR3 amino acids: CATSGLTSHEQYF. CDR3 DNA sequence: TGTGCCACCAGTGGGTTAACTAGTCACGAGCAGTACTTC.

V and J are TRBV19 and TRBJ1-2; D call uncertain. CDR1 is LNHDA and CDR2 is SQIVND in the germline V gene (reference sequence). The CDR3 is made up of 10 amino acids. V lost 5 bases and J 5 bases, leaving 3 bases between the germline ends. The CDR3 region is CASSSYGYTF. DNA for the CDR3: TGTGCCAGTAGTTCTTATGGCTACACCTTC.

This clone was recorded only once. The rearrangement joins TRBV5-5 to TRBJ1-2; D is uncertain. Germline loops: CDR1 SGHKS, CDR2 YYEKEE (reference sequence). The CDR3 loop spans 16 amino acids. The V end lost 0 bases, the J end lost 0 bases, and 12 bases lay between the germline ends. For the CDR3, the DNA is TGTGCCAGCAGCTTGGACCTGGCGGCAGCTAACTATGGCTACACCTTC. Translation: CASSLDLAAANYGYTF.

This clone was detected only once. The CDR3 loop is CASSPSAGSNTEAFF. Here the CDR3 DNA reads TGTGCCAGCAGCCCCTCGGCAGGGTCGAACACTGAAGCTTTCTTT. V and J are TRBV9 and TRBJ1-1, with a weak D call TRBD1 (5 bases). CDR1 SGDLS and CDR2 YYNGEE come from the germline V gene. The CDR3 sequence is 15 residues long. Trimming stripped 4 bases from V and 1 base from J, with 14 bases between. The full variable domain, rest sourced from reference TRBV9 and TRBJ1-1, is DSGVTQTPKHLITATGQRVTLRCSPRSGDLSVYWYQQSLDQGLQFLIQYYNGEERAKGNILERFSAQQFPDLHSELNLSSLELGDSALYFCASSPSAGSNTEAFFGQGTRLTVV.

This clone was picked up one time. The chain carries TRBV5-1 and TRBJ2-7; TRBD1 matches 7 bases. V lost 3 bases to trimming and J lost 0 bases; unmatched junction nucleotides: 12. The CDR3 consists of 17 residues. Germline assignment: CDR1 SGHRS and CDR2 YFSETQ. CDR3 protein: CASSWGRTRGSSYEQYF. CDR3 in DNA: TGCGCCAGCAGCTGGGGACGTACCAGGGGGAGCTCCTACGAGCAGTACTTC. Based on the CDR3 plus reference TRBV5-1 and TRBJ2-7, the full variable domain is KAGVTQTPRYLIKTRGQQVTLSCSPISGHRSVSWYQQTPGQGLQFLFEYFSETQRNKGNFPGRFSGRQFSNSRSEMNVSTLELGDSALYLCASSWGRTRGSSYEQYFGPGTRLTVT.

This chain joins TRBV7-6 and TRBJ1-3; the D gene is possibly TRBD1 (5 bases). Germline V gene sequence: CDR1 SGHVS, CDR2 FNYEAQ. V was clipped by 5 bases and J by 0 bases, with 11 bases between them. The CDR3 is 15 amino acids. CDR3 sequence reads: CASSHGHLSGNTIYF. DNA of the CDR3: TGTGCCAGCAGCCATGGACACCTCTCTGGAAACACCATATATTTT. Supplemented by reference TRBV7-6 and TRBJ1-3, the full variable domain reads GAGVSQSPRYKVTKRGQDVALRCDPISGHVSLYWYRQALGQGPEFLTYFNYEAQQDKSGLPNDRFSAERPEGSISTLTIQRTEQRDSAMYRCASSHGHLSGNTIYFGEGSWLTVV.

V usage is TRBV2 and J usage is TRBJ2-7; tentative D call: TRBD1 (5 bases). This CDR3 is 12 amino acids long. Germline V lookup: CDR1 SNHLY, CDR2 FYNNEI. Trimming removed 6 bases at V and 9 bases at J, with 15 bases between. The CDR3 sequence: CASRGDSPGQYF. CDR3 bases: TGTGCCAGCAGAGGCGACAGCCCAGGGCAGTACTTC.

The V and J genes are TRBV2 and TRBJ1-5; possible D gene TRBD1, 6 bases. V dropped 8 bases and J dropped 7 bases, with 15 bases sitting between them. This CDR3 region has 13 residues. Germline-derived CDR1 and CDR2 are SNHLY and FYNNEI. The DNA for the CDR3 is TGTGCCAGCGAAGAGGGAACAGGGCAGCCCCAGCATTTT. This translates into CASEEGTGQPQHF.